This entry concerns a single T cell receptor (beta chain). Trimming removed 2 bases from V and 14 bases from J, with 10 bases in between. CDR1 and CDR2 from the germline V gene are MNHEY and SVGEGT. CDR3 size: 11 residues. The data derive from a study of blood T cells in healthy people across ages. Primed by a sample-barcoded 5' primer and a J-beta primer mix, a second PCR proceeded for about 7 to 12 cycles. TCRdb re-analysed the 5' RACE reads in MiXCR, keeping a single row per CDR3 protein. This table has about 680,000 distinct CDR3 sequences, 45% to 50% appearing once. This sequence originates from a woman between 55 and 75 years old in good health. The sample consisted of blood. The genes are TRBV6-2 or TRBV6-3 and TRBJ1-5; D remains unclear. The CDR3 reads CASSYDGREHF. As DNA, the CDR3 is TGTGCCAGCAGTTACGACGGTCGCGAGCATTTT.